In its sample, the clone carrying this T cell receptor beta chain was seen many times. One entry per CDR3 protein, called by TCRdb with MiXCR from the RACE reads. The sample records some 88,000 distinct CDR3 sequences, roughly 9.6% being singletons. This CDR3 has 13 amino acids. Germline loops: CDR1 DFQATT, CDR2 SNEGSKA (reference sequence). Trimming cost V 5 bases and J 1 base; bases outside gene matches: 1. The entry originates in a study of human T cells and chemical hapten exposure. Study-wide context: Affected patients, primarily female, had alopecia areata, totalis or universalis.

Noted time point: patch test 2, 6 weeks after DPC sensitization. Regarding treatment: therapeutic diphenylcyclopropenone sensitization with weekly scalp DPC. Specimen: whole blood, collected in connection with sensitization to the hapten diphenylcyclopropenone (DPC). The sequence was collected from a man aged 35-49 years with alopecia areata. Some clones in this sample may be carry-over from other donors' samples. V gene TRBV20-1 combines with J gene TRBJ2-5, with 10 bases aligning to TRBD2. CDR3: CSARTSGQETQYF. As DNA, the CDR3 is TGCAGTGCTCGGACTAGCGGCCAAGAGACCCAGTACTTC.